Each of the 21 T cell receptor beta chains below was sequenced from the same sample in a study of blood T cell repertoires in COVID-19. TCRdb's copy holds only in-frame clones and misses some; the assay was immunoSEQ multiplex PCR. The sample has approximately 170,000 clones; more than 70% are singletons. Sequences were obtained from peripheral blood. These receptors all stem from an elderly woman with active or convalescent COVID-19.

The table lists this clone with a count of one. V gene TRBV6-5 combines with J gene TRBJ2-7, with TRBD2 as a possible D gene (6 bases). CDR3 size: 14 residues. With 8 bases removed from V and 3 bases from J, the gap between germline ends came to 17 bases. The germline V gene has CDR1 MNHEY and CDR2 SVGAGI. As DNA, the CDR3 is TGTGCCAGCGGAAGTGACGGCGGGGTCTACGAGCAGTACTTC. Amino acid sequence: CASGSDGGVYEQYF.

The chain links TRBV5-1 to TRBJ2-3, with 12 bases that match TRBD2. The germline V gene has CDR1 SGHRS and CDR2 YFSETQ. V lost 0 bases and J lost 4; bases outside the gene matches: 6. This CDR3 spans 17 amino acids. The CDR3 sequence: CASSLGGLAGHADTQYF. As DNA, the CDR3 is TGCGCCAGCAGCTTGGGAGGACTAGCGGGACATGCAGATACGCAGTATTTT. Drawing the rest from reference TRBV5-1 and TRBJ2-3, the complete variable domain is KAGVTQTPRYLIKTRGQQVTLSCSPISGHRSVSWYQQTPGQGLQFLFEYFSETQRNKGNFPGRFSGRQFSNSRSEMNVSTLELGDSALYLCASSLGGLAGHADTQYFGPGTRLTVL.

The chain couples TRBV28 to TRBJ2-1; D possibly corresponds to TRBD1 (5 bases). The germline V gene encodes CDR1 MDHEN and CDR2 SYDVKM. Trimming pared 8 bases from V and 2 bases from J, leaving 13 bases between. This CDR3 contains 14 residues. This chain's CDR3 is CASGRTRAYNEQFF. DNA for the CDR3: TGTGCCAGCGGTAGGACACGAGCCTACAATGAGCAGTTCTTC.

The chain is built from TRBV5-5 and TRBJ2-7; maybe TRBD1 (5 bases). Germline CDR1 SGHKS, CDR2 YYEKEE (reference sequence). The CDR3 is made up of 12 amino acids. Trimming shortened V by 4 bases and J by 5 bases, and 10 bases separated the two germline ends. CDR3 amino acids: CASSQTTDEQYF. DNA of the CDR3: TGTGCCAGCAGCCAAACGACAGACGAGCAGTACTTC.

The chain carries TRBV12-3 or TRBV12-4 and TRBJ1-1; D is perhaps TRBD1 (6 bases). The CDR3 is 13 residues long. The V and J ends lost 0 bases and 10 bases respectively, with 12 bases between them. The CDR3 region is CASSLAGGALAFF. The CDR3 DNA reads TGTGCCAGCAGTTTAGCAGGGGGGGCCCTAGCTTTCTTT.

The chain couples TRBV4-1 to TRBJ2-7; D is possibly TRBD2 (5 bases). Trimming cost V 4 bases and J 0 bases, with 19 bases left between them. CDR3 length equals 17 residues. Looked up from germline, CDR1 is MGHRA and CDR2 is YSYEKL. The CDR3 region has the DNA TGCGCCAGCAGCCGAGGCAGCGGACGGCGTTCCTCCTACGAGCAGTACTTC. Encoded protein: CASSRGSGRRSSYEQYF.

This sequence joins TRBV6-5 and TRBJ1-6, with TRBD1 identical over 8 bases. The V gene's germline CDR1 is MNHEY and CDR2 SVGAGI. The CDR3 totals 13 residues. After removal of 8 bases from V and 8 bases from J, the junction contained 5 bases not matched to a gene. The DNA of the CDR3 is TGTGCCAGCCGGACAGGGATTGATTCACCCCTCCACTTT. Its translation is CASRTGIDSPLHF.

This clone was detected only once. The chain carries TRBV12-3 or TRBV12-4 and TRBJ1-2; 7 nucleotides agree with TRBD1. The junction had 2 bases not matched to a gene; V was cut back by 6 bases and J by 4 bases. The CDR3 has 12 amino acids. CDR3 bases: TGTGCCAGCAGACAGGGGCCCTATGGCTACACCTTC. Amino acid sequence: CASRQGPYGYTF.

The V and J genes are TRBV5-1 and TRBJ1-2, with TRBD1 as a possible D gene (6 bases). V shed 0 bases and J shed 3 bases, with 18 bases lying between them. The CDR3 loop spans 17 amino acids. Per the germline V gene, CDR1 is SGHRS and CDR2 is YFSETQ. CDR3 amino acids: CASSLAGSRGHDYGYTF. CDR3 in DNA: TGCGCCAGCAGCTTGGCGGGGAGCAGGGGCCATGACTATGGCTACACCTTC. Full variable domain (remainder filled in from reference TRBV5-1 and TRBJ1-2): KAGVTQTPRYLIKTRGQQVTLSCSPISGHRSVSWYQQTPGQGLQFLFEYFSETQRNKGNFPGRFSGRQFSNSRSEMNVSTLELGDSALYLCASSLAGSRGHDYGYTFGSGTRLTVV.

The V gene is TRBV3-1 (or the pseudogene TRBV3-2), the J gene TRBJ2-1; 7 positions match TRBD2. Germline CDR1 and CDR2: LGHDT and YNNKEL (reference sequence). The junction had 6 bases not matched to a gene; V was cut back by 4 bases and J by 3 bases. This CDR3 comprises 15 residues. CDR3 region: CASSRSGTDYNEQFF. DNA for the CDR3: TGTGCCAGCAGCCGCAGCGGGACCGACTACAATGAGCAGTTCTTC.

This clone has just one count. One end of the junction does not line up with germline, which may come from a read error. The gene calls are TRBV15 and TRBJ1-1, with 7 bases fitting TRBD1. Germline V CDR1 and CDR2: LNHNV, YYDKDF (reference sequence). The CDR3 covers 14 residues. For the CDR3, the DNA is TGTGCCACCAGCCGAGACAGGGTTTACACTGAAGCTTTCTTT. It translates to CATSRDRVYTEAFF.

CDR3 nucleotides: TGTGCCAGCAGTGGGGGACAGGGAAAGGGAGGTGGCAATCAGCCCCAGCATTTT. Its protein is CASSGGQGKGGGNQPQHF. The chain recombines TRBV27 with TRBJ1-5; 9 bases fit TRBD1. Trimming at V came to 5 bases and at J to 2 bases, leaving 13 bases not matched to a gene. CDR1 and CDR2 from the germline V gene are MNHEY and SMNVEV (reference sequence). This CDR3 has 18 amino acids.

The J gene is TRBJ1-2, the V gene TRBV30; a weak D match, TRBD1 (5 bases). V lost 2 bases, J lost 0 bases, and 7 bases lay in between. CDR3 length: 13 residues. Per the germline V gene, CDR1 is GTSNPN and CDR2 is SVGIG (reference sequence). Here the CDR3 DNA reads TGTGCCTGGAGTCGACAGCCTAACTATGGCTACACCTTC. Its translation: CAWSRQPNYGYTF.

The chain combines TRBV18 with TRBJ1-1; 7 nucleotides agree with TRBD1. V lost 4 bases, J lost 5 bases, and 7 bases stayed unmatched. CDR1 is KGHSH, CDR2 LQKENI, per germline. The CDR3 has 14 amino acids. As DNA, the CDR3 is TGTGCCAGCTCACAGGACAGGCTGGGGACTGAAGCTTTCTTT. Its translation is CASSQDRLGTEAFF.

This clone was recorded only once. The chain is built from TRBV19 and TRBJ2-1; 7 positions match TRBD2. The germline V gene encodes CDR1 LNHDA and CDR2 SQIVND (reference sequence). V lost 4 bases, J lost 14 bases, and 5 bases stayed unmatched. CDR3 length: 11 amino acids. In DNA form, the CDR3 reads TGTGCCAGTAGTAACCGGACTAGGGAGTTCTTC. This encodes CASSNRTREFF.

The chain carries TRBV28 and TRBJ1-4; D is unclear. The length of the CDR3 is 15 residues. The germline gives CDR1 MDHEN, CDR2 SYDVKM. Trimming pared 2 bases from V and 1 base from J, leaving 8 bases between. CDR3 bases: TGTGCCAGCAGTTTAGCCGGAGTAACTAATGAAAAACTGTTTTTT. Protein product: CASSLAGVTNEKLFF.

This rearrangement joins TRBV7-8 to TRBJ2-1, with 11 bases that match TRBD2. The CDR3 contains 15 residues. Germline values: CDR1 SGHVS, CDR2 FQNEAQ. Germline trimming cut 4 bases from V and 4 bases from J; bases unmatched to any gene: 3. Written as DNA, the CDR3 is TGTGCCAGCAGCTCGGGACTAGCGGTATACAATGAGCAGTTCTTC. Translated: CASSSGLAVYNEQFF.

V and J are TRBV6-2 or TRBV6-3 and TRBJ2-1; 7 nucleotides agree with TRBD2. The CDR3 loop spans 16 amino acids. With 4 bases clipped from V and 4 bases from J, the junction kept 10 bases outside the gene matches. The germline CDR1 and CDR2 sequences are MNHEY and SVGEGT. The CDR3 loop is CASSSSERGGYNEQFF. The CDR3 DNA reads as TGTGCCAGCAGTTCCTCCGAGCGCGGGGGATACAATGAGCAGTTCTTC.

In this sample, this clone turned up a few times. The J gene is TRBJ1-2, the V gene TRBV11-2; the D gene is possibly TRBD1 (6 bases). V was cut by 5 bases and J by 5 bases, with 15 bases left in between. This CDR3 contains 14 residues. The germline V gene has CDR1 SGHAT and CDR2 FQNNGV. The CDR3 loop is CASSPTDSQYGYTF. The CDR3 bases are TGTGCCAGCAGCCCGACGGACAGTCAATATGGCTACACCTTC.

The rearrangement links TRBV5-1 to TRBJ2-2; maybe TRBD1 (5 bases). The CDR3 runs 15 residues. Germline CDR1 reads SGHRS; CDR2 reads YFSETQ. Trimming shortened V by 9 bases and J by 0 bases, and 15 bases separated the two germline ends. The CDR3 DNA is TGCGCCACCTCCAGGGCCACCACGAACACCGGGGAGCTGTTTTTT. Translation gives CATSRATTNTGELFF.

CDR3 region: CASSGTGGADYGYTF. As DNA, the CDR3 is TGTGCCAGCAGCGGGACAGGGGGGGCGGACTATGGCTACACCTTC. The chain employs TRBV2 and TRBJ1-2; TRBD1 matches at 11 bases. Germline V lookup: CDR1 SNHLY, CDR2 FYNNEI. The junction had 6 bases not matched to a gene; V was cut back by 6 bases and J by 3 bases. This CDR3 is 15 amino acids long.